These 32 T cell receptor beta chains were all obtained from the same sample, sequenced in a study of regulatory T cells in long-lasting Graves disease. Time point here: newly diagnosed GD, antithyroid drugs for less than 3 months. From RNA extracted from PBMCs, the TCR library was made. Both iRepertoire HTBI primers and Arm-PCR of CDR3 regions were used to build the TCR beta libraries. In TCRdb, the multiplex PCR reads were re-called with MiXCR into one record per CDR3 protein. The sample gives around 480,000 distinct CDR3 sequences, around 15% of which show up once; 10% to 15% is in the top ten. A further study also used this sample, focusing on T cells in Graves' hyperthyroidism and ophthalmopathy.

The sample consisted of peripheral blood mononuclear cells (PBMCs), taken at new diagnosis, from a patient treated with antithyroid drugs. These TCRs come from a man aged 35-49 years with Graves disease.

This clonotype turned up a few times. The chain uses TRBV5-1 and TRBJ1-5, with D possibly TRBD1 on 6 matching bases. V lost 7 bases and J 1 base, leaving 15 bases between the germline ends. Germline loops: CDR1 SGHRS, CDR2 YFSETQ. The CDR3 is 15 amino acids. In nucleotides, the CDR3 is TGCGCCAGCTCTCGGGGGGGGCAGAGCAATCAGCCCCAGCATTTT. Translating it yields CASSRGGQSNQPQHF.

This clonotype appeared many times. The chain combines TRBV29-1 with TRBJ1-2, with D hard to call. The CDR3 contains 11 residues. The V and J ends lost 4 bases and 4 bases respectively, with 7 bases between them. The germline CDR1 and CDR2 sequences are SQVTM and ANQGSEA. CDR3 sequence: CSVGSLYGYTF. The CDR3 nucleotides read TGCAGCGTTGGGTCCCTCTATGGCTACACCTTC.

The DNA for the CDR3 is TGTGCCAGCAGCCCACCAGGGAGGGCTAATGAAAAACTGTTTTTT. It specifies CASSPPGRANEKLFF. The rearrangement uses TRBV7-8 and TRBJ1-4, with D maybe TRBD1 (5 bases). Between the trimmed V and J ends, which lost 5 bases and 3 bases, there was a span of 13 bases. From germline, CDR1 is SGHVS and CDR2 FQNEAQ. The CDR3 loop spans 15 amino acids. The full variable domain, in which reference TRBV7-8 and TRBJ1-4 provide the parts outside the CDR3, is GAGVSQSPRYKVAKRGQDVALRCDPISGHVSLFWYQQALGQGPEFLTYFQNEAQLDKSGLPSDRFFAERPEGSVSTLKIQRTQQEDSAVYLCASSPPGRANEKLFFGSGTQLSVL.

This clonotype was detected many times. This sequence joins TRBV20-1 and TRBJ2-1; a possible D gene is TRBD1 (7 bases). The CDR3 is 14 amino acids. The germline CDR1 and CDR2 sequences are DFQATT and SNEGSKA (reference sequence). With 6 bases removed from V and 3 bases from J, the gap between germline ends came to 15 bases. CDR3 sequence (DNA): TGCAGTGCCGAAAGGCGGGACAGCTACAATGAGCAGTTCTTC. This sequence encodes CSAERRDSYNEQFF.

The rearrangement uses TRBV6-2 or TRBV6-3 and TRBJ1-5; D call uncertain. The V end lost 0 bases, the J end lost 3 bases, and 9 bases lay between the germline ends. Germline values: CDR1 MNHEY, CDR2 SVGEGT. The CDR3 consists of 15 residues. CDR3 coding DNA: TGTGCCAGCAGTTACTCTGGGGTACCCAATCAGCCCCAGCATTTT. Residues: CASSYSGVPNQPQHF.

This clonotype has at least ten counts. The DNA for the CDR3 is TGTGCCAGCAGTTTTACCGGGACTAGCGGAGCCAGCTCCTACAATGAGCAGTTCTTC. As protein: CASSFTGTSGASSYNEQFF. The chain employs TRBV6-5 and TRBJ2-1; 11 positions match TRBD2. CDR3 size: 19 residues. V dropped 4 bases and J dropped 0; count of bases not matched to a gene: 11. Germline assignment: CDR1 MNHEY and CDR2 SVGAGI.

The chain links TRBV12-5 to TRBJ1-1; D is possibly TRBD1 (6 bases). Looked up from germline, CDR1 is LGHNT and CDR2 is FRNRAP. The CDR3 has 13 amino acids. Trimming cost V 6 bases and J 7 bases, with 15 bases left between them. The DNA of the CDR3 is TGTGCTAGTGGATTAGGGGGTACTTATGAAGCTTTCTTT. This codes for CASGLGGTYEAFF.

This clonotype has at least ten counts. The CDR3 DNA follows: TGTGCCAGCAGTCGACTAGCGGGACTCAATGAGCAGTTCTTC. Residues: CASSRLAGLNEQFF. The rearrangement links TRBV12-3 or TRBV12-4 to TRBJ2-1; 11 bases line up with TRBD2. The CDR3 covers 14 residues. J gave up 6 bases and V 5 bases, and 3 bases lay outside the gene matches.

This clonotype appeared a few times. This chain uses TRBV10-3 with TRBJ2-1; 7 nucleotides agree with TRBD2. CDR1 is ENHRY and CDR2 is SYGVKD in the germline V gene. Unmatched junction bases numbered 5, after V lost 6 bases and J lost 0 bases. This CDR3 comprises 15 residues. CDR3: CAIRRSSGSYNEQFF. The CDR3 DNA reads TGTGCCATCAGGAGATCTAGCGGCTCCTACAATGAGCAGTTCTTC.

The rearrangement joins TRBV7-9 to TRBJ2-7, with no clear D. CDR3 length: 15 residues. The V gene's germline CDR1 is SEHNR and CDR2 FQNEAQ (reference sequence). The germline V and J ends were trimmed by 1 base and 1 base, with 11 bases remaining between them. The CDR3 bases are TGTGCCAGCAGCTTAGGTTTACAGAATTCCTACGAGCAGTACTTC. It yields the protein CASSLGLQNSYEQYF.

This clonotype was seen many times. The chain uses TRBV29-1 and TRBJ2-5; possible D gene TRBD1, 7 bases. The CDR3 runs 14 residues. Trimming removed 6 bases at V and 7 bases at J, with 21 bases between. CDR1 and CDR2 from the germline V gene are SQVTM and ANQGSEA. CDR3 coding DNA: TGCAGCGTGGAGGGACAGATTCCAGTGGGGACCCAGTACTTC. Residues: CSVEGQIPVGTQYF.

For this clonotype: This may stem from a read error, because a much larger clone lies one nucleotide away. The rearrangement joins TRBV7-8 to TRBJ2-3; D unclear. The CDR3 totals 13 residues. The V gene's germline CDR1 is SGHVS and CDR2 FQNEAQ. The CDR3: CAISLMAVDTQYF. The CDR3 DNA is TGTGCCATCAGCTTAATGGCGGTGGATACGCAGTATTTT.

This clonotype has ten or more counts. CDR3 nucleotides: TGTGCCAGCAGCCAAGAAGGGCTTTCGTGGGGCTACACCTTC. Amino acid sequence: CASSQEGLSWGYTF. This chain uses TRBV3-1 with TRBJ1-2; D is unclear. The germline gives CDR1 LGHDT, CDR2 YNNKEL (reference sequence). The length of the CDR3 is 14 residues. Trimming cost V 0 bases and J 8 bases, with 13 bases left between them. Variable domain in full (rest from reference TRBV3-1 and TRBJ1-2): DTAVSQTPKYLVTQMGNDKSIKCEQNLGHDTMYWYKQDSKKFLKIMFSYNNKELIINETVPNRFSPKSPDKAHLNLHINSLELGDSAVYFCASSQEGLSWGYTFGSGTRLTVV.

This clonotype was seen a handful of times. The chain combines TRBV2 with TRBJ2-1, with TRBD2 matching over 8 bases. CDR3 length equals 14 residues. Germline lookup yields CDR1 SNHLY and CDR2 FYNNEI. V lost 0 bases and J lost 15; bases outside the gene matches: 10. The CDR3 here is CASSEARLAGVMFF. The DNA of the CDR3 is TGTGCCAGCAGTGAAGCGCGGCTAGCGGGCGTCATGTTCTTC. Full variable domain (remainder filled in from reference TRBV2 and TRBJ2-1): EPEVTQTPSHQVTQMGQEVILRCVPISNHLYFYWYRQILGQKVEFLVSFYNNEISEKSEIFDDQFSVERPDGSNFTLKIRSTKLEDSAMYFCASSEARLAGVMFFGPGTRLTVL.

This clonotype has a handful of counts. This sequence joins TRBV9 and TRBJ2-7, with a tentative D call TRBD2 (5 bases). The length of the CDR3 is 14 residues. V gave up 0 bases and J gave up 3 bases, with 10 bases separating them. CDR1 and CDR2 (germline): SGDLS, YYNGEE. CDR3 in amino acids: CASSVGGSGYEQYF. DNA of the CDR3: TGTGCCAGCAGCGTAGGCGGGTCAGGCTACGAGCAGTACTTC.

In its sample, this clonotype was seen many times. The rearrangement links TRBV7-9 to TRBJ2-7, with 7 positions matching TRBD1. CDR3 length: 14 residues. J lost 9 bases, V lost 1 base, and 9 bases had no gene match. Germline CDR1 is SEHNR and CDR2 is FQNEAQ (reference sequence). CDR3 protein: CASSLVRGSHGQYF. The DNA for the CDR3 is TGTGCCAGCAGCTTAGTCAGGGGGTCCCACGGGCAGTACTTC.

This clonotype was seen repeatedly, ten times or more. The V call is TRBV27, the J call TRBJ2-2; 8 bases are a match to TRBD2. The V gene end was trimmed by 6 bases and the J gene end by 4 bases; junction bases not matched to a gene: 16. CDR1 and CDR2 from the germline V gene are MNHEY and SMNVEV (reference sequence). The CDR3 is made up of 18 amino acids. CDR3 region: CASRPQREPWGTTGELFF. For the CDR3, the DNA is TGTGCCAGCAGACCCCAGCGGGAGCCCTGGGGTACCACCGGGGAGCTGTTTTTT.

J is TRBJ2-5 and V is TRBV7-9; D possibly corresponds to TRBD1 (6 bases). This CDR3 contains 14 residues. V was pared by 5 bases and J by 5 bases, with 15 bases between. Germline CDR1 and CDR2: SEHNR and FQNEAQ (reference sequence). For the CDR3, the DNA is TGTGCCAGCAGCCCACAGGGATTCGGGGAGACCCAGTACTTC. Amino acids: CASSPQGFGETQYF. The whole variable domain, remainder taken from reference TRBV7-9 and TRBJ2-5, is DTGVSQNPRHKITKRGQNVTFRCDPISEHNRLYWYRQTLGQGPEFLTYFQNEAQLEKSRLLSDRFSAERPKGSFSTLEIQRTEQGDSAMYLCASSPQGFGETQYFGPGTRLLVL.

This CDR3 reads CASRDTSRGEAFF. The CDR3 DNA follows: TGTGCCAGCAGAGACACCTCCAGGGGTGAAGCTTTCTTT. This chain links TRBV6-1 with TRBJ1-1, with D possibly TRBD1 on 6 matching bases. This CDR3 comprises 13 residues. Between the trimmed V and J ends, which lost 6 bases and 7 bases, there was a span of 15 bases. Germline CDR1 reads MNHNS; CDR2 reads SASEGT.

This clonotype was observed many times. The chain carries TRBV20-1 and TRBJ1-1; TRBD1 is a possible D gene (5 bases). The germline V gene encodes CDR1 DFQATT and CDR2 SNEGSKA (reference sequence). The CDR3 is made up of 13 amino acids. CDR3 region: CRVGQGMNTEAFF. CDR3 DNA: TGCAGGGTCGGGCAGGGCATGAACACTGAAGCTTTCTTT.

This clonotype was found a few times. The CDR3, as DNA: TGTGCTAGTGGTTTGGACAGGGCACGATCTAACTATGGCTACACCTTC. Translated: CASGLDRARSNYGYTF. The rearrangement links TRBV12-5 to TRBJ1-2; maybe TRBD1 (6 bases). Looked up from germline, CDR1 is LGHNT and CDR2 is FRNRAP. Trimming took off 1 base at V and 0 bases at J, with 12 bases between the two ends. The CDR3 length is 16 residues.

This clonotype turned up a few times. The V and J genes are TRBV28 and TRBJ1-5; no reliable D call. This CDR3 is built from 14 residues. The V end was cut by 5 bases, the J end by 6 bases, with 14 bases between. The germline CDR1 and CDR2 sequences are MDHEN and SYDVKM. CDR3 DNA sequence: TGTGCCAGCAGTCCTGACGCTGGATGTCAGCCCCAGCATTTT. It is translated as CASSPDAGCQPQHF.

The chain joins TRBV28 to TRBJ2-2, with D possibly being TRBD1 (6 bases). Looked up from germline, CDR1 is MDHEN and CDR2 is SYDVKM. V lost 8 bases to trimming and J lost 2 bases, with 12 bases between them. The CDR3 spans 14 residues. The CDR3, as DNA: TGTGCCAGCGAAGCCGGGACAAACACCGGGGAGCTGTTTTTT. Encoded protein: CASEAGTNTGELFF.

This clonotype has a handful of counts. The CDR3 here is CASSFGQVGRSYEQYF. The DNA for the CDR3 is TGTGCCAGCAGCTTTGGACAGGTCGGTCGCTCCTACGAGCAGTACTTC. The V gene is TRBV5-4, the J gene TRBJ2-7; 7 bases are a match to TRBD1. Trimming at V came to 2 bases and at J to 0 bases, leaving 8 bases not matched to a gene. The germline V gene encodes CDR1 SGHNT and CDR2 YYREEE (reference sequence). This CDR3 has 16 amino acids.

The CDR3 sequence: CSAWTGGSDTQYF. CDR3 coding DNA: TGCAGTGCCTGGACAGGGGGGTCAGATACGCAGTATTTT. The gene calls are TRBV20-1 and TRBJ2-3, with 10 positions matching TRBD1. V gave up 6 bases and J gave up 4 bases; unmatched junction bases: 4. The CDR3 has 13 amino acids. From germline, CDR1 is DFQATT and CDR2 SNEGSKA (reference sequence).

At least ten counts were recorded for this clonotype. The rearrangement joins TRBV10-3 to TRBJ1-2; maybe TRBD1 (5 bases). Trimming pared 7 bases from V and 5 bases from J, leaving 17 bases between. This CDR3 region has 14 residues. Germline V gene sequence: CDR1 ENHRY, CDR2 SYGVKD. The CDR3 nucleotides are TGTGCCATCACTGGGACCAGGGAGGGTTATGGCTACACCTTC. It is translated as CAITGTREGYGYTF.

The CDR3 region has the DNA TGTGCCAGCAGCTTAATGGCGGGAGACCCCTACGAGCAGTACTTC. Protein product: CASSLMAGDPYEQYF. The J gene is TRBJ2-7, the V gene TRBV7-3; 7 bases match TRBD2. Germline CDR1 and CDR2: SGHTA and FQGTGA. This CDR3 is built from 15 residues. The V and J ends lost 1 base and 2 bases, in that order; junction bases with no gene match: 5.

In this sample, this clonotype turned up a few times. CDR3: CASTLGRHEQYF. CDR3 in DNA: TGTGCCAGCACCCTAGGAAGGCACGAGCAGTACTTC. The V and J genes are TRBV6-2 or TRBV6-3 and TRBJ2-7; D unresolved. Germline V CDR1 and CDR2: MNHEY, SVGEGT. The ends were cut back, 7 bases at V and 5 bases at J, with 12 bases in the middle. The CDR3 runs to 12 residues.

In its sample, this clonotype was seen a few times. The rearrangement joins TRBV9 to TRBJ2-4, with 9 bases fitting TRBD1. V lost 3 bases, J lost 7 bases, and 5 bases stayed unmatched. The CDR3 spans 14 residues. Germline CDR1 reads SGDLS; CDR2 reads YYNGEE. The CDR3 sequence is CASSAGTGRNIQYF. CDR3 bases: TGTGCCAGCAGCGCCGGGACAGGGAGGAACATTCAGTACTTC.

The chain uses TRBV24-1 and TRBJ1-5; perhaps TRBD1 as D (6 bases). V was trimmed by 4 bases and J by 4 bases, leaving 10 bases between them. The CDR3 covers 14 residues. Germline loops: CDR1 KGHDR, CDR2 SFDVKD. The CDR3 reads CATSEAGTNQPQHF. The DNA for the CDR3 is TGTGCCACCAGTGAGGCCGGGACAAATCAGCCCCAGCATTTT.

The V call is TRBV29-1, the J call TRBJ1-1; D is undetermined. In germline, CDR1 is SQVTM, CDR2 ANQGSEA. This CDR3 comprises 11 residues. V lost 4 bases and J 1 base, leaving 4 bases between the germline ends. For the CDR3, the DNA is TGCAGCGTTGGTAGGAACACTGAAGCTTTCTTT. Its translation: CSVGRNTEAFF. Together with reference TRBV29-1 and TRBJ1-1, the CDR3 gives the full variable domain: SAVISQKPSRDICQRGTSLTIQCQVDSQVTMMFWYRQQPGQSLTLIATANQGSEATYESGFVIDKFPISRPNLTFSTLTVSNMSPEDSSIYLCSVGRNTEAFFGQGTRLTVV.

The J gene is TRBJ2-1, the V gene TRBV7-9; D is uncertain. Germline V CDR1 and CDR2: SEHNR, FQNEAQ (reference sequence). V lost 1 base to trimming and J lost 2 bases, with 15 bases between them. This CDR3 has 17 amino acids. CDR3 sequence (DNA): TGTGCCAGCAGCTTAGTCTTGGGTCTAGTAACCTACAATGAGCAGTTCTTC. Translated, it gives CASSLVLGLVTYNEQFF.